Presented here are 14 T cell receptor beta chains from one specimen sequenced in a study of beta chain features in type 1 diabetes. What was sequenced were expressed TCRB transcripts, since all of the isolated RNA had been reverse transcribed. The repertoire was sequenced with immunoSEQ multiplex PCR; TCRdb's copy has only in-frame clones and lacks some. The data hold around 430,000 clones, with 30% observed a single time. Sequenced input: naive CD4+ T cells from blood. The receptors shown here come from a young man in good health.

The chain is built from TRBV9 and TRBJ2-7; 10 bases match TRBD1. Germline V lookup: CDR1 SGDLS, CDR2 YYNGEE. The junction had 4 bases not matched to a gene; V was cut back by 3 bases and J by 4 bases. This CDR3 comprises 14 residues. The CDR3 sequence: CASSEGDRGYEQYF. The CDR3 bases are TGTGCCAGCAGCGAAGGGGACAGGGGTTACGAGCAGTACTTC. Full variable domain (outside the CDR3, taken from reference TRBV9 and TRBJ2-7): DSGVTQTPKHLITATGQRVTLRCSPRSGDLSVYWYQQSLDQGLQFLIQYYNGEERAKGNILERFSAQQFPDLHSELNLSSLELGDSALYFCASSEGDRGYEQYFGPGTRLTVT.

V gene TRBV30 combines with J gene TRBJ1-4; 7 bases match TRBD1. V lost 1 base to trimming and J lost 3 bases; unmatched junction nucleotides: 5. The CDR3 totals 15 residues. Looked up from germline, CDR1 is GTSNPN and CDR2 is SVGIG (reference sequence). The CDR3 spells CAWSEQGLANEKLFF. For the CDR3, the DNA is TGTGCCTGGAGTGAACAGGGGTTGGCTAATGAAAAACTGTTTTTT.

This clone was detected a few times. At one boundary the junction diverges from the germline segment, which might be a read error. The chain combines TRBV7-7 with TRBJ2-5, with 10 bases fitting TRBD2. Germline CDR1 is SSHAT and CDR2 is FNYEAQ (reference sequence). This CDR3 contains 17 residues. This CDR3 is CASSPWAVASGSKTQYF. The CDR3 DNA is TGTGCTAGCAGCCCCTGGGCCGTGGCTAGCGGGAGTAAGACCCAGTACTTC.

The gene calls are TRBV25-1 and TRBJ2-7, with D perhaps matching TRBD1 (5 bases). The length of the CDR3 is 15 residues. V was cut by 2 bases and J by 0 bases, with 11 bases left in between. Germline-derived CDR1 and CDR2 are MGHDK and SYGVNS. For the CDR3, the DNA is TGTGCCAGCAGTGAAAGGGGCAGCAGCTCCTACGAGCAGTACTTC. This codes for CASSERGSSSYEQYF.

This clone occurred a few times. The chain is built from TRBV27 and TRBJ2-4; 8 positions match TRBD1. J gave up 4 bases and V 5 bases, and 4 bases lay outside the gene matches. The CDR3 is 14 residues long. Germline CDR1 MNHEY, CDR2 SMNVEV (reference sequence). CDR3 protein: CASSPTGVKNIQYF. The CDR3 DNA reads TGTGCCAGCAGTCCGACAGGGGTAAAAAACATTCAGTACTTC.

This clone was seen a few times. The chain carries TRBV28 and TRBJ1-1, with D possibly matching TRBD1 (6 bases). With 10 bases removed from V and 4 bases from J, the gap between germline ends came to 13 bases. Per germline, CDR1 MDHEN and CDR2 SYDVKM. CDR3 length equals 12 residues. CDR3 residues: CATNRDFTEAFF. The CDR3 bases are TGTGCCACCAACAGGGACTTCACTGAAGCTTTCTTT.

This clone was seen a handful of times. The CDR3 reads CASSRARGETQYF. The CDR3 DNA sequence: TGTGCCAGCAGCAGAGCCCGAGGGGAGACCCAGTACTTC. The chain has TRBV7-3 and TRBJ2-5, with D possibly being TRBD2 (5 bases). V lost 5 bases and J 5 bases, leaving 12 bases between the germline ends. The germline V gene encodes CDR1 SGHTA and CDR2 FQGTGA. The CDR3 sequence is 13 residues long. Filled out from reference TRBV7-3 and TRBJ2-5, the complete variable domain reads GAGVSQTPSNKVTEKGKYVELRCDPISGHTALYWYRQSLGQGPEFLIYFQGTGAADDSGLPNDRFFAVRPEGSVSTLKIQRTERGDSAVYLCASSRARGETQYFGPGTRLLVL.

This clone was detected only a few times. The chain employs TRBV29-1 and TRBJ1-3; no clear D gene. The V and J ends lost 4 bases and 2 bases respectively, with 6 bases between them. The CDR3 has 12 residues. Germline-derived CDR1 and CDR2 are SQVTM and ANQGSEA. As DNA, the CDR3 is TGCAGCGTTGGGCAGGCTGGAAACACCATATATTTT. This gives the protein CSVGQAGNTIYF.

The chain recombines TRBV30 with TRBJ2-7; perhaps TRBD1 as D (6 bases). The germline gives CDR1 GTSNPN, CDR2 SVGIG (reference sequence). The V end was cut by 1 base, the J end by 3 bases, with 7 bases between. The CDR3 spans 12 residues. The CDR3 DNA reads TGTGCCTGGAGTGGACAGGTCTACGAGCAGTACTTC. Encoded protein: CAWSGQVYEQYF.

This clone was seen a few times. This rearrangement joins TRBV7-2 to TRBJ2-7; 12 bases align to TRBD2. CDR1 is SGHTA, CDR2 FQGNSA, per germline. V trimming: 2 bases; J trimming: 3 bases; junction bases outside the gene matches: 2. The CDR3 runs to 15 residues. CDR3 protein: CASSLRTSGDYEQYF. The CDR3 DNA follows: TGTGCCAGCAGCTTAAGGACTAGCGGGGACTACGAGCAGTACTTC.

In DNA, the CDR3 is TGTGCCAGCAGCCAAACAGGACCCAGCGAGCAGTTCTTC. This codes for CASSQTGPSEQFF. The chain recombines TRBV7-2 with TRBJ2-1; perhaps TRBD1 as D (5 bases). This CDR3 contains 13 residues. Trimming removed 5 bases at V and 10 bases at J, with 15 bases between. The germline CDR1 and CDR2 sequences are SGHTA and FQGNSA.

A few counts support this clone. The CDR3 protein is CASSWTAGVDTQYF. In DNA, the CDR3 is TGTGCCAGCAGCTGGACAGCGGGTGTGGATACGCAGTATTTT. V is TRBV7-9 and J is TRBJ2-3; D tentatively fits TRBD1 or TRBD2 (6 bases each). Germline V gives CDR1 SEHNR, CDR2 FQNEAQ (reference sequence). V dropped 4 bases and J dropped 6 bases, with 14 bases sitting between them. This CDR3 has 14 amino acids.

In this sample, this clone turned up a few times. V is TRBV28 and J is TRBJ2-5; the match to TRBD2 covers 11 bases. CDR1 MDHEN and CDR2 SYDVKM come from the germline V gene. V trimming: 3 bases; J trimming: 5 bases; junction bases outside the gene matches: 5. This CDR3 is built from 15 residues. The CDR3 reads CASSFPASGRETQYF. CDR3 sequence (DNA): TGTGCCAGCAGTTTTCCTGCTAGCGGGAGGGAGACCCAGTACTTC.

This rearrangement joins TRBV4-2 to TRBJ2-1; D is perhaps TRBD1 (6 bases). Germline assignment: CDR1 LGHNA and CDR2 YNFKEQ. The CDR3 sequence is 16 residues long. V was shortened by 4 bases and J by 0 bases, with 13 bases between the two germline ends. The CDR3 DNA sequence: TGTGCCAGCAGCCCACGGACAGCCAGCTCCTACAATGAGCAGTTCTTC. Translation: CASSPRTASSYNEQFF.